This TCR beta chain was identified in a study of CD8+ T cells in alopecia areata. Background on the study: In an open-label trial, patients got 5 to 10 mg tofacitinib twice daily.

Study-level findings and limits: Compared with mice, patients displayed less clear TCR sharing, possibly for HLA-related reasons.

In its sample, this clone was seen a few times. Its antigen is unknown. The CDR3 is made up of 14 amino acids. The trim removed 6 bases at V and 8 bases at J, leaving 8 bases unmatched. Germline assignment: CDR1 SGDLS and CDR2 YYNGEE. Obtained from alopecia areata patients were lesional scalp punch biopsies along with peripheral blood. Sorted out of PBMCs were CD4+ T cells and CD8+ T cells. It was cDNA, reverse transcribed from extracted RNA, that served as the sequencing template. Data came from immunoSEQ multiplex PCR; TCRdb stores just in-frame clones and leaves some out. The data hold more than 90,000 clones, with more than 30% observed a single time.

The specimen sequenced was CD4+ T cells sorted from blood. The chain is built from TRBV9 and TRBJ1-3, with 10 positions matching TRBD1. The sequence derives from a human donor with alopecia areata. CDR3 in amino acids: CASTQGQGRHTIYF. The CDR3 nucleotides are TGTGCCAGCACACAGGGACAGGGGAGACACACCATATATTTT.